A selection of T cell receptor beta chains follows, all from one sample in a study of CXCR3-negative and CXCR3-positive naive CD8 T cells. After re-calling the 5' RACE reads, TCRdb lists one entry per CDR3 protein, DNA absent. The sample includes 8,000 to 10,000 distinct CDR3 sequences. Sequencing was performed on naive CXCR3- CD8+ T cells from blood. The source of these receptors is a human donor in good health. Some clones in this sample may be carry-over from other donors' samples. Both conserved end residues are part of each CDR3. Clone size, where shown, is once, few, many, or a class for clones that have expanded.

medium-sized	TRBV11-2	TRBJ2-2	CASSFFRENTGELFF
.	TRBV29-1	TRBJ2-7	CSVEPIGTSGSYEQYF
medium-sized	TRBV7-6	TRBJ2-1	CASALAGGYNEQFF
.	TRBV7-2	TRBJ1-2	CASSLAWTGTYGYTF
medium-sized	TRBV5-6	TRBJ1-5	CASSPGYSNQPQHF
.	TRBV6-2/TRBV6-3	TRBJ2-1	CASSLSSISWHEQFF
.	TRBV6-5	TRBJ2-7	CASSLPGDYEQYF
medium-sized	TRBV7-8	TRBJ2-3	CASSPVLASTDTQYF
.	TRBV29-1	TRBJ2-1	CSVLGTSGSSWQFF
.	TRBV11-3	TRBJ2-1	CASSATGRGHYNEQFF
medium-sized	TRBV20-1	TRBJ2-1	CSARDTSGSSYNEQFF
medium-sized	TRBV18	TRBJ2-1	CASSPGSGNEQFF
.	TRBV11-3	TRBJ2-7	CASSPTGNYEQYF
medium-sized	TRBV4-1	TRBJ1-3	CASSQDPGSSGNTIYF
medium-sized	TRBV10-2	TRBJ2-2	CASSVPSRLNTGELFF
.	TRBV28	TRBJ1-1	CASSSDPEAFF
.	TRBV7-2	TRBJ1-5	CASSLEAGQPQHF
.	TRBV6-5	TRBJ1-2	CASSSDPQSRYGYTF
.	TRBV10-3	TRBJ2-1	CAISDSKRDQAVF
.	TRBV20-1	TRBJ1-1	CSANQEKLGTEIFEAFF
.	TRBV4-2	TRBJ2-1	CASEDPSEPYNEQFF
.	TRBV7-8	TRBJ2-3	CASSPLGGTDTQYF
.	TRBV12-3/TRBV12-4	TRBJ2-3	CASSGVDIYTQYF
.	TRBV5-6	TRBJ2-1	CASSLNYNEQFF
.	TRBV11-3	TRBJ2-1	CASSLDWSSGAYNEQFF
.	TRBV6-2/TRBV6-3	TRBJ2-1	CASRPGTISYNEQFF
.	TRBV3-1	TRBJ2-7	CASSQGKLAGYSYEQYF
medium-sized	TRBV12-3/TRBV12-4	TRBJ2-7	CASREQGYEQYF
medium-sized	TRBV29-1	TRBJ1-1	CSVEGAGEAFF
medium-sized	TRBV7-3	TRBJ2-1	CASSLNPSGRNEQFF
.	TRBV7-9	TRBJ1-1	CASSLVGQGDTEAFF
.	TRBV2	TRBJ2-1	CASSEGQGIGDNEQFF
medium-sized	TRBV10-3	TRBJ1-1	CAISESVENTEAFF
.	TRBV7-3	TRBJ2-4	CAPRSGPVKNIQYF
.	TRBV29-1	TRBJ2-1	CSLSGIQGDEQFF
.	TRBV20-1	TRBJ2-1	CSARDRGSSAGVLGSEQFF
.	TRBV29-1	TRBJ2-1	CSGTKGQGLSYNEQFF
medium-sized	TRBV7-8	TRBJ2-1	CASLWGGISYNEQFF
.	TRBV21-1	TRBJ1-2	CASSGAHYGYTF
.	TRBV7-2	TRBJ2-3	CASSYRRLLAGRLKDPDTQYF
.	TRBV13	TRBJ2-7	CASSPQSDWPAEQYF
.	TRBV6-5	TRBJ2-1	CASNGGSSYNEQFF
medium-sized	TRBV12-3/TRBV12-4	TRBJ2-6	CASSTRGTGFPGANVLTF
.	TRBV20-1	TRBJ2-2	CSARPSLGERWSTGELFF
.	TRBV2	TRBJ2-5	CASSETTQETQYF
medium-sized	TRBV7-9	TRBJ2-5	CASSLFTGGREETQYF
medium-sized	TRBV4-1	TRBJ1-4	CASSQERGRTGEKLFF
.	TRBV7-9	TRBJ2-2	CASSLALAPNTGELFF
.	TRBV7-9	TRBJ1-1	CASRSGFPLNTEAFF
.	TRBV11-2	TRBJ2-1	CASSAGTSGVYNEQFF